The 27 T cell receptor beta chains reported below all come from one sample, sequenced in a study of Ad26.COV2.S vaccination and SARS-CoV-2 variants. The treatment denotes: some 19 received Ad26.COV2.S at low or high dose, single or two shots; 5 received placebo; per-sample allocation not given. It was on day 63 after the first vaccine or placebo injection that samples were taken. TCRdb keeps only in-frame clones here, not all; method: immunoSEQ multiplex PCR. This table holds around 350,000 clones, roughly 81% found once. The input for sequencing was peripheral blood, taken in a trial of Ad26.COV2.S vaccine versus placebo. The receptors were gathered from a person between 18 and 65 years old who received the Ad26.COV2.S COVID-19 vaccine or a placebo.

The rearrangement joins TRBV7-9 to TRBJ2-7, with 10 nucleotides matching TRBD1. CDR1 is SEHNR, CDR2 FQNEAQ, per germline (reference sequence). After removal of 3 bases from V and 4 bases from J, the junction contained 12 bases not matched to a gene. The CDR3 is 17 residues long. This CDR3 reads CASSFSFAGTGEYEQYF. In DNA, the CDR3 is TGTGCCAGCAGCTTTAGCTTTGCGGGGACAGGGGAATACGAGCAGTACTTC.

J is TRBJ1-6 and V is TRBV7-2; unclear D gene. The CDR3 has 15 residues. In germline, CDR1 is SGHTA, CDR2 FQGNSA. V lost 2 bases and J 10 bases, leaving 15 bases between the germline ends. The CDR3 region has the DNA TGTGCCAGCAGCTTATTTGTAGACATCACCTCACCCCTCCACTTT. Its translation: CASSLFVDITSPLHF.

The rearrangement links TRBV20-1 to TRBJ2-7, with D perhaps TRBD1 or TRBD2 (5 bases each). The CDR3 loop spans 14 amino acids. Trimming took 3 bases from V and 3 from J, leaving 15 bases between them. Per the germline V gene, CDR1 is DFQATT and CDR2 is SNEGSKA (reference sequence). CDR3 loop: CSASRDPFGYEQYF. CDR3 DNA: TGCAGTGCTAGTCGGGACCCATTCGGCTACGAGCAGTACTTC.

The chain links TRBV5-8 to TRBJ2-1, with D unclear. There are 14 residues in the CDR3. From germline, CDR1 is SGHTS and CDR2 YDEGEE. V was cut by 4 bases and J by 10 bases, with 18 bases left in between. This CDR3 is CASSPGLLGDEQFF. CDR3 in DNA: TGTGCCAGCAGCCCCGGGTTACTCGGCGACGAGCAGTTCTTC.

The chain joins TRBV5-4 to TRBJ1-2, with D tentatively TRBD1 (5 bases). Germline CDR1 SGHNT, CDR2 YYREEE (reference sequence). The CDR3 runs 14 residues. V dropped 4 bases and J dropped 1 base, with 11 bases sitting between them. For the CDR3, the DNA is TGTGCCAGCAGCAAATTTCAGGGTAACTATGGCTACACCTTC. Its translation: CASSKFQGNYGYTF.

The chain links TRBV28 to TRBJ1-5; no reliable D call. The CDR3 length is 16 residues. Germline CDR1 is MDHEN and CDR2 is SYDVKM. The germline V and J ends were trimmed by 5 bases and 11 bases, with 25 bases remaining between them. The CDR3 protein is CASSPRTVPISEAQHF. The CDR3 bases are TGTGCCAGCAGTCCGAGGACGGTTCCAATCTCTGAGGCCCAGCATTTT.

The chain has TRBV4-3 and TRBJ2-1; D call uncertain. The length of the CDR3 is 13 residues. V was clipped by 4 bases and J by 2 bases, with 6 bases between them. CDR1 is LGHNA and CDR2 is YSLEER in the germline V gene. Written as DNA, the CDR3 is TGCGCCAGCAGCCGAGCCCCCTACAATGAGCAGTTCTTC. It is translated as CASSRAPYNEQFF.

CDR3 in amino acids: CASLAGGPVDEQFF. CDR3 coding DNA: TGTGCCAGTCTAGCGGGAGGGCCCGTGGATGAGCAGTTCTTC. The rearrangement links TRBV6-5 to TRBJ2-1; the match to TRBD2 covers 12 bases. Germline V gene lookup returns CDR1 MNHEY and CDR2 SVGAGI. Unmatched junction bases numbered 8, after V lost 9 bases and J lost 8 bases. The CDR3 extends over 14 amino acids.

V is TRBV18 and J is TRBJ2-5, with 10 bases fitting TRBD2. The V segment lost 4 bases and the J segment 1 base; nucleotides outside the gene matches: 0. The length of the CDR3 is 14 residues. The germline CDR1 and CDR2 sequences are KGHSH and LQKENI. CDR3 amino acids: CASSRTSGQETQYF. CDR3 coding DNA: TGTGCCAGCTCACGGACTAGCGGCCAAGAGACCCAGTACTTC.

This clone has a single count. This chain uses TRBV30 with TRBJ1-1; 8 bases agree with TRBD1. Germline CDR1 reads GTSNPN; CDR2 reads SVGIG (reference sequence). V lost 3 bases, J lost 5 bases, and 8 bases stayed unmatched. The CDR3 consists of 14 residues. Written as DNA, the CDR3 is TGTGCCTGGAGCGCAGGACAGGGCTTGACTGAAGCTTTCTTT. Translation gives CAWSAGQGLTEAFF.

The V gene is TRBV27, the J gene TRBJ2-7; D gene ambiguous. The germline V gene encodes CDR1 MNHEY and CDR2 SMNVEV (reference sequence). CDR3 length: 14 amino acids. Trimming cost V 3 bases and J 0 bases, with 9 bases left between them. The CDR3 DNA sequence: TGTGCCAGCAGTTTCAAGTCTAGCTCCTACGAGCAGTACTTC. Residues: CASSFKSSSYEQYF.

J is TRBJ1-4 and V is TRBV27; D is uncertain. The V end lost 5 bases, the J end lost 8 bases, and 18 bases lay between the germline ends. There are 15 residues in the CDR3. Germline CDR1 reads MNHEY; CDR2 reads SMNVEV (reference sequence). This CDR3 reads CASSPRPGSVEKLFF. In DNA, the CDR3 is TGTGCCAGCAGTCCGCGACCTGGGAGCGTAGAAAAACTGTTTTTT.

This clone was counted once. The V and J genes are TRBV29-1 and TRBJ2-5, with D possibly being TRBD1 or TRBD2 (6 bases each). There are 13 residues in the CDR3. V was clipped by 6 bases and J by 5 bases, with 16 bases between them. Germline V gene lookup returns CDR1 SQVTM and CDR2 ANQGSEA. CDR3 in amino acids: CSVFRRGRETQYF. CDR3 in DNA: TGCAGCGTCTTTAGGAGGGGGAGGGAGACCCAGTACTTC.

This clone was found once. This same CDR3 is encoded by further DNA sequences in the sample. The chain has TRBV7-2 and TRBJ2-2, with 7 bases aligning to TRBD1. The CDR3 length is 14 residues. The junction had 2 bases not matched to a gene; V was cut back by 5 bases and J by 2 bases. Germline V gives CDR1 SGHTA, CDR2 FQGNSA. The CDR3 protein is CASSRDRNTGELFF. CDR3 coding DNA: TGTGCCAGCAGCCGGGACAGAAACACCGGGGAGCTGTTTTTT.

This clone appeared a few times. The chain links TRBV9 to TRBJ2-2, with 8 bases matching TRBD2. The germline CDR1 and CDR2 sequences are SGDLS and YYNGEE. The CDR3 covers 17 residues. With 0 bases clipped from V and 1 base from J, the junction kept 5 bases outside the gene matches. CDR3 residues: CASSVGWAGGNTGELFF. The CDR3 DNA sequence: TGTGCCAGCAGCGTAGGATGGGCGGGAGGGAACACCGGGGAGCTGTTTTTT.

The rearrangement joins TRBV5-8 to TRBJ2-7; D perhaps matches TRBD1 (5 bases). V dropped 7 bases and J dropped 4 bases, with 9 bases sitting between them. CDR3 length: 11 residues. The germline V gene encodes CDR1 SGHTS and CDR2 YDEGEE. CDR3 nucleotide sequence: TGTGCCAGCCCGACAGTTTACGAGCAGTACTTC. As protein: CASPTVYEQYF.

This clone appeared once. Other DNA sequences from this sample encode an identical CDR3 as well. The chain is built from TRBV6-2 or TRBV6-3 and TRBJ2-7; D is ambiguous. The CDR3 length is 15 residues. Germline V gives CDR1 MNHEY, CDR2 SVGEGT. Trimming shortened V by 0 bases and J by 2 bases, and 11 bases separated the two germline ends. The CDR3 region has the DNA TGTGCCAGCAGTTACTCGGCAGGTTTAGCCTACGAGCAGTACTTC. This encodes CASSYSAGLAYEQYF.

V usage is TRBV7-6 and J usage is TRBJ2-5; TRBD2 aligns across 7 bases. In germline, CDR1 is SGHVS, CDR2 FNYEAQ. The junction had 10 bases not matched to a gene; V was cut back by 1 base and J by 5 bases. CDR3 length equals 16 residues. CDR3 DNA sequence: TGTGCCAGCAGCTTAGGAGGTGCGGGGGTGGAGGAGACCCAGTACTTC. Protein product: CASSLGGAGVEETQYF. Using reference TRBV7-6 and TRBJ2-5 for the parts outside the CDR3, the full variable domain is GAGVSQSPRYKVTKRGQDVALRCDPISGHVSLYWYRQALGQGPEFLTYFNYEAQQDKSGLPNDRFSAERPEGSISTLTIQRTEQRDSAMYRCASSLGGAGVEETQYFGPGTRLLVL.

The chain employs TRBV7-2 and TRBJ1-2; unclear D gene. The CDR3 spans 15 residues. V shed 5 bases and J shed 0 bases, with 13 bases lying between them. Germline V gene lookup returns CDR1 SGHTA and CDR2 FQGNSA. CDR3 nucleotide sequence: TGTGCCAGCAGCGATGATATAGCAGCTAACTATGGCTACACCTTC. Protein: CASSDDIAANYGYTF. Using reference TRBV7-2 and TRBJ1-2 for the parts outside the CDR3, the full variable domain is GAGVSQSPSNKVTEKGKDVELRCDPISGHTALYWYRQSLGQGLEFLIYFQGNSAPDKSGLPSDRFSAERTGGSVSTLTIQRTQQEDSAVYLCASSDDIAANYGYTFGSGTRLTVV.

The rearrangement joins TRBV11-3 to TRBJ1-4, with TRBD1 matching 9 bases. This CDR3 has 16 amino acids. Germline V lookup: CDR1 SGHNT, CDR2 YENEEA. V lost 4 bases, J lost 7 bases, and 10 bases stayed unmatched. DNA of the CDR3: TGTGCCAGCAGCTCTCGTACAGGGGGCGCAGGTGAAAAACTGTTTTTT. The encoded protein is CASSSRTGGAGEKLFF.

This clone has more than one count but fewer than ten. The chain couples TRBV2 to TRBJ1-2; D is possibly TRBD1 (6 bases). Trimming stripped 4 bases from V and 6 bases from J, with 15 bases between. Looked up from germline, CDR1 is SNHLY and CDR2 is FYNNEI. The CDR3 is 14 amino acids. CDR3 DNA sequence: TGTGCCAGCAGTGGCAACAGGGTGGGGGATGGCTACACCTTC. Its translation is CASSGNRVGDGYTF. The full variable domain, completed using reference TRBV2 and TRBJ1-2, is EPEVTQTPSHQVTQMGQEVILRCVPISNHLYFYWYRQILGQKVEFLVSFYNNEISEKSEIFDDQFSVERPDGSNFTLKIRSTKLEDSAMYFCASSGNRVGDGYTFGSGTRLTVV.

This clone was observed a single time. V and J are TRBV7-2 and TRBJ2-7; 10 bases are shared with TRBD2. Trimming took 1 base from V and 4 from J; bases not matched to a gene: 7. This CDR3 spans 16 amino acids. CDR1 is SGHTA, CDR2 FQGNSA, per germline. This CDR3 is CASSLGGAGGQYEQYF. The CDR3 DNA sequence: TGTGCCAGCAGCTTAGGGGGAGCGGGGGGGCAGTACGAGCAGTACTTC.

The chain recombines TRBV19 with TRBJ1-1; 8 bases line up with TRBD1. The CDR3 is made up of 18 amino acids. The V gene's germline CDR1 is LNHDA and CDR2 SQIVND (reference sequence). V was pared by 6 bases and J by 4 bases, with 19 bases of the junction left unmatched. In DNA form, the CDR3 reads TGTGCCAGTAGGGGTTTGAGTGGACAGGGAATAGGCGGCACTGAAGCTTTCTTT. Its translation: CASRGLSGQGIGGTEAFF.

The CDR3 is CASSIESRGTTEAFF. The DNA of the CDR3 is TGTGCCAGTAGTATAGAGTCCCGCGGGACCACTGAAGCTTTCTTT. The V call is TRBV19, the J call TRBJ1-1, with D tentatively TRBD1 (5 bases). The germline V and J ends were trimmed by 0 bases and 4 bases, with 12 bases remaining between them. There are 15 residues in the CDR3. CDR1 LNHDA and CDR2 SQIVND come from the germline V gene (reference sequence).

The chain employs TRBV6-1 and TRBJ2-7; perhaps D is TRBD1 or TRBD2 (5 bases each). Germline V CDR1 and CDR2: MNHNS, SASEGT. V was pared by 1 base and J by 2 bases, with 15 bases between. The CDR3 contains 16 residues. The CDR3 DNA is TGTGCCAGCAGTGAAGTTTATGGGGGAGCACCCTACGAGCAGTACTTC. It encodes CASSEVYGGAPYEQYF.

V gene TRBV19 combines with J gene TRBJ2-1; D unresolved. Germline-derived CDR1 and CDR2 are LNHDA and SQIVND (reference sequence). This CDR3 has 14 residues. V was clipped by 0 bases and J by 4 bases, with 7 bases between them. The CDR3 loop is CASSIEFQYNEQFF. For the CDR3, the DNA is TGTGCCAGTAGTATAGAATTCCAGTACAATGAGCAGTTCTTC.

The chain couples TRBV7-6 to TRBJ2-1, with 8 positions matching TRBD2. Germline V lookup: CDR1 SGHVS, CDR2 FNYEAQ. This CDR3 contains 16 residues. The V segment lost 6 bases and the J segment 0 bases; nucleotides outside the gene matches: 7. The CDR3 DNA is TGTGCCAGCAGACCGAGCGGGGGAAACTCCTACAATGAGCAGTTCTTC. This codes for CASRPSGGNSYNEQFF.